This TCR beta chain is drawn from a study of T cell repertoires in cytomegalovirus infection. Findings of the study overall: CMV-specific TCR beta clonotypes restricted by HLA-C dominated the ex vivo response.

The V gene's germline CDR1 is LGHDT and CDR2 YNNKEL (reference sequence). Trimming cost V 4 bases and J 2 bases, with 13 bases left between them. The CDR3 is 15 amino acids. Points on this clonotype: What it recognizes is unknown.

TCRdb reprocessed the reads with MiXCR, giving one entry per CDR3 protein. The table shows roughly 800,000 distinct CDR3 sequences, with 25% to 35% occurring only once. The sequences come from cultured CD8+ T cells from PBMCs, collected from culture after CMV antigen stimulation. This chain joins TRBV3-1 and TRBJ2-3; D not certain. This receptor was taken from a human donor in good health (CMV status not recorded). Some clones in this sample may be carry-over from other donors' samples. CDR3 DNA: TGTGCCAGCAGCCCTATACTACTCGCCACAGATACGCAGTATTTT. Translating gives CASSPILLATDTQYF.